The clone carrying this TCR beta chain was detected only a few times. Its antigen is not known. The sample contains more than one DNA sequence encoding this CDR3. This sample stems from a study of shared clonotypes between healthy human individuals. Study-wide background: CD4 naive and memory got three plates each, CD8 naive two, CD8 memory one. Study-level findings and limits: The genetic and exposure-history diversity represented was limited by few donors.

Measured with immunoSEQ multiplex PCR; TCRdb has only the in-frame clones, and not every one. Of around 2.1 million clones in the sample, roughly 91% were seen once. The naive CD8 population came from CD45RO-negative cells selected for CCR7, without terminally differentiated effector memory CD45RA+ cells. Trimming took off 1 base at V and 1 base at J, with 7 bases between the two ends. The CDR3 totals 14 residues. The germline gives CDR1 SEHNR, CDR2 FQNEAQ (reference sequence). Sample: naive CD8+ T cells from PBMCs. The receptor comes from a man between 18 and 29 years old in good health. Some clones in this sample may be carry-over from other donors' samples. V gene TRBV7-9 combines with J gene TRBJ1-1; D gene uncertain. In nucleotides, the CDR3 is TGTGCCAGCAGCTTAGTACGAGGGAACACTGAAGCTTTCTTT. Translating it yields CASSLVRGNTEAFF.